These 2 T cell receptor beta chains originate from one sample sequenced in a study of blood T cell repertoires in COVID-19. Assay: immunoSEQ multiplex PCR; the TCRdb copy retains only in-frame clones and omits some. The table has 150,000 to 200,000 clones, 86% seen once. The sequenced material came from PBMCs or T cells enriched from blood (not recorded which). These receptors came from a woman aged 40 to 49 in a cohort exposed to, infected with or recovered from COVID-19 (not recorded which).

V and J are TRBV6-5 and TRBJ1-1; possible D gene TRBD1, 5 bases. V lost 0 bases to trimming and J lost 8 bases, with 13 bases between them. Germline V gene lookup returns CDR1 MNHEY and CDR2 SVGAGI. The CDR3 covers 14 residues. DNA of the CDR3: TGTGCCAGCAGTTACTCGCTGTCCTGGACAGAAGCTTTCTTT. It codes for CASSYSLSWTEAFF.

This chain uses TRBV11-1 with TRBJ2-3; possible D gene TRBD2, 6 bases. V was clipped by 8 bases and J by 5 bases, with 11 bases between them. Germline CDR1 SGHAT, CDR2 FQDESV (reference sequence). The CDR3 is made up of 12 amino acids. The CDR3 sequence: CASGGRKDTQYF. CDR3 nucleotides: TGTGCCAGCGGAGGGCGGAAAGATACGCAGTATTTT.